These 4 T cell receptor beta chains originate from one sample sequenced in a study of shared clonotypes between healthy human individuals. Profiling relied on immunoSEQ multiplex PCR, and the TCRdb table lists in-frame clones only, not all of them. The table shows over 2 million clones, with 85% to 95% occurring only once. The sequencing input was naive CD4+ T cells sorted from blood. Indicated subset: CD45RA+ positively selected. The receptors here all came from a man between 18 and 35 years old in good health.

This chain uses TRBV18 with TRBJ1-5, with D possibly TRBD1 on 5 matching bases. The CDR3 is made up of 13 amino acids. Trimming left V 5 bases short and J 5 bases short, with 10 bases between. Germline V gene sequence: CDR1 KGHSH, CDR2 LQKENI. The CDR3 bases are TGTGCCAGCTCATATGGGGGAGATCAGCCCCAGCATTTT. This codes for CASSYGGDQPQHF.

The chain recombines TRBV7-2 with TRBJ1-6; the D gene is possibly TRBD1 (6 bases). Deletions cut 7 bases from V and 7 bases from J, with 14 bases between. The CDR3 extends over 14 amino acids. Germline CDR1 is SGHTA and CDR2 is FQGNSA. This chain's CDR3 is CASNDQGWNSPLHF. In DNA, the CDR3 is TGTGCCAGCAACGATCAGGGGTGGAATTCACCCCTCCACTTT.

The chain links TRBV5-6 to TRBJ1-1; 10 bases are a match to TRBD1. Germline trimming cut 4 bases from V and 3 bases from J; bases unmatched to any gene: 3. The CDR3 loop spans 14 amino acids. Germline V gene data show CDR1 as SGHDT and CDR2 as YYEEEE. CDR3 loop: CASSPGTGDTEAFF. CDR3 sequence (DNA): TGTGCCAGCAGCCCGGGGACAGGGGACACTGAAGCTTTCTTT.

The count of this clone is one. The CDR3 sequence: CASSQGTGALQFF. In DNA form, the CDR3 reads TGCGCCAGCAGCCAAGGTACAGGGGCCTTGCAGTTCTTC. The rearrangement uses TRBV4-1 and TRBJ2-1; TRBD1 aligns across 7 bases. The V gene end was trimmed by 1 base and the J gene end by 12 bases; junction bases not matched to a gene: 6. Germline CDR1 and CDR2: MGHRA and YSYEKL. The CDR3 is 13 residues long.